The 9 T cell receptor beta chains below come from one sample, sequenced in a study of glioma-infiltrating T cells. The iRepertoire nested amplicon-rescue multiplex PCR amplified TCR alpha and beta CDR3s from RNA. In TCRdb, the multiplex PCR reads were re-called with MiXCR into one record per CDR3 protein. This table has about 130,000 distinct CDR3 sequences, about 22% appearing once. The sequenced sample consisted of glioma tissue, nonneoplastic brain tissue, or PBMCs (not recorded which). The receptors come from a human donor with low-grade glioma or glioblastoma, undergoing nonglioma brain surgery, or in good health (not recorded which).

This clonotype was counted ten times or more. The CDR3 sequence is CASRGPGTQYF. CDR3 bases: TGTGCCAGCAGGGGCCCGGGGACCCAGTACTTC. This chain links TRBV6-1 with TRBJ2-5; no definite D call. Germline CDR1 is MNHNS and CDR2 is SASEGT. CDR3 size: 11 residues. The V and J ends lost 6 bases and 7 bases respectively, with 9 bases between them.

This clonotype was observed many times. The chain carries TRBV20-1 and TRBJ2-3; 10 bases are a match to TRBD2. Germline CDR1 is DFQATT and CDR2 is SNEGSKA (reference sequence). This CDR3 is 14 amino acids long. The trim removed 3 bases at V and 2 bases at J, leaving 2 bases unmatched. CDR3 residues: CSASLAGDTDTQYF. CDR3 sequence (DNA): TGCAGTGCTAGCCTAGCGGGGGACACAGATACGCAGTATTTT.

This clonotype was counted only a few times. V usage is TRBV14 and J usage is TRBJ2-5; no clear D. V was pared by 2 bases and J by 1 base, with 8 bases between. Germline assignment: CDR1 SGHDN and CDR2 FVKESK. CDR3 length: 14 residues. The CDR3 loop reads CASSQQDPQETQYF. In DNA form, the CDR3 reads TGTGCCAGCAGCCAACAGGATCCCCAAGAGACCCAGTACTTC.

This clonotype was recorded many times. CDR3 loop: CASSEASTAYEQYV. The CDR3 nucleotides are TGTGCCAGCAGTGAAGCCAGCACCGCCTACGAGCAGTACGTC. The gene calls are TRBV6-1 and TRBJ2-7; no clear D. With 0 bases removed from V and 2 bases from J, the gap between germline ends came to 8 bases. The V gene's germline CDR1 is MNHNS and CDR2 SASEGT. This CDR3 spans 14 amino acids.

This clonotype was counted only a few times. The V and J genes are TRBV15 and TRBJ1-1; 7 bases map to TRBD1. V lost 3 bases to trimming and J lost 2 bases; unmatched junction nucleotides: 12. The CDR3 totals 17 residues. Germline assignment: CDR1 LNHNV and CDR2 YYDKDF (reference sequence). The CDR3 nucleotides read TGTGCCACCAGCAGTCCCACGGAGGGGGCGACTAACACTGAAGCTTTCTTT. Translated, it gives CATSSPTEGATNTEAFF.

As to this clonotype: Since a much larger clone is just one base distant, this may be a read error. The chain uses TRBV6-6 and TRBJ2-1; 9 bases agree with TRBD1. There are 15 residues in the CDR3. Germline CDR1 reads MNHNY; CDR2 reads SVGAGI (reference sequence). The CDR3 spells CASSWTGEAYSEQFF. The DNA for the CDR3 is TGTGCCAGCAGCTGGACAGGGGAGGCCTACAGTGAGCAGTTCTTC.

The V gene is TRBV20-1, the J gene TRBJ1-2; 7 bases align to TRBD1. The V gene's germline CDR1 is DFQATT and CDR2 SNEGSKA (reference sequence). Germline trimming cut 3 bases from V and 7 bases from J; bases unmatched to any gene: 17. The CDR3 is 16 amino acids. The CDR3 DNA follows: TGCAGTGCTAGGCCGGGGGACAGCCTTCCGGCTGCTGGCTACACCTTC. It translates to CSARPGDSLPAAGYTF.

This clonotype has at least ten counts. The chain recombines TRBV24-1 with TRBJ1-1; D is perhaps TRBD1 (5 bases). The ends were cut back, 4 bases at V and 1 base at J, with 6 bases in the middle. From germline, CDR1 is KGHDR and CDR2 SFDVKD. The CDR3 runs 13 residues. Written as DNA, the CDR3 is TGTGCCACCAGTGAAACAGGGAACACTGAAGCTTTCTTT. Protein: CATSETGNTEAFF.

This clonotype was recorded a few times. The chain couples TRBV24-1 to TRBJ1-2; 9 bases are shared with TRBD1. With 4 bases clipped from V and 3 bases from J, the junction kept 5 bases outside the gene matches. This CDR3 comprises 15 residues. Germline V gene sequence: CDR1 KGHDR, CDR2 SFDVKD. Here the CDR3 DNA reads TGTGCCACCAGTGAACAGGGGGCTCCATACTATGGCTACACCTTC. Translating gives CATSEQGAPYYGYTF.